These T cell receptor beta chains were read from a single sample in a study of T cell changes during pregnancy in multiple sclerosis. Data came from immunoSEQ multiplex PCR; TCRdb stores just in-frame clones and leaves some out. Among several thousand clones listed, around 86% were seen once. Sequenced here: CD8+ T cells from peripheral blood mononuclear cells, sampled in the first trimester of pregnancy. Source of these receptors: a female donor in good health, enrolled as a control in a pregnancy study. Both conserved end residues are part of each CDR3. Each record gives: V gene, clone size, J gene, D gene, CDR3 protein, CDR3 DNA. The D gene is left open where the match is weak. A row's size may be missing; if present it is once, few, many or a size class.

V gene: TRBV18
clone size: -
J gene: TRBJ1-1
D gene: -
CDR3 protein: CASSPDSPNTEAFF
CDR3 DNA: TGTGCCAGCTCGCCGGACAGCCCGAACACTGAAGCTTTCTTT

V gene: TRBV28
clone size: -
J gene: TRBJ2-7
D gene: -
CDR3 protein: CASSLRDTYYEQYF
CDR3 DNA: TGTGCCAGCAGTTTAAGAGACACCTACTACGAGCAGTACTTC

V gene: TRBV7-2
clone size: -
J gene: TRBJ2-7
D gene: TRBD2
CDR3 protein: CASSLWGGRSSYEQYF
CDR3 DNA: TGTGCCAGCAGCTTATGGGGCGGGAGGAGCTCCTACGAGCAGTACTTC

V gene: TRBV21-1
clone size: -
J gene: TRBJ1-4
D gene: -
CDR3 protein: CASSKITGAGEKLFF
CDR3 DNA: TGTGCCAGCAGCAAAATTACAGGGGCAGGGGAAAAACTGTTTTTT

V gene: TRBV6-4
clone size: -
J gene: TRBJ2-1
D gene: TRBD2
CDR3 protein: CASSDSAGGLDEQFF
CDR3 DNA: TGTGCCAGCAGTGACTCGGCGGGAGGGTTGGATGAGCAGTTCTTC

V gene: TRBV19
clone size: once
J gene: TRBJ2-7
D gene: TRBD2
CDR3 protein: CASKYRLADYYEQYF
CDR3 DNA: TGTGCCAGTAAGTACAGGCTAGCGGATTACTACGAGCAGTACTTC

V gene: TRBV9
clone size: -
J gene: TRBJ2-7
D gene: TRBD2
CDR3 protein: CASSPGSSGAYEQYF
CDR3 DNA: TGTGCCAGCAGCCCAGGGAGTAGCGGGGCCTACGAGCAGTACTTC

V gene: TRBV6-5
clone size: -
J gene: TRBJ2-1
D gene: TRBD2
CDR3 protein: CASSYSTSAHNEQFF
CDR3 DNA: TGTGCCAGCAGTTACTCGACTAGCGCCCACAATGAGCAGTTCTTC

V gene: TRBV4-2
clone size: -
J gene: TRBJ2-5
D gene: TRBD2
CDR3 protein: CASSQDRSGGSETQYF
CDR3 DNA: TGTGCCAGCAGCCAAGATCGCTCGGGCGGGAGCGAGACCCAGTACTTC

V gene: TRBV5-4
clone size: -
J gene: TRBJ2-1
D gene: -
CDR3 protein: CASSPGPVSGSYNEQFF
CDR3 DNA: TGTGCCAGCAGCCCTGGTCCCGTTAGCGGCTCCTACAATGAGCAGTTCTTC

V gene: TRBV7-6
clone size: -
J gene: TRBJ2-7
D gene: -
CDR3 protein: CASSLAGRREQYF
CDR3 DNA: TGTGCCAGCAGCTTAGCTGGACGGAGGGAGCAGTACTTC

V gene: TRBV6-4
clone size: -
J gene: TRBJ2-1
D gene: -
CDR3 protein: CASTGGDPGEQFF
CDR3 DNA: TGTGCCAGCACGGGCGGGGACCCTGGTGAGCAGTTCTTC

V gene: TRBV7-3
clone size: -
J gene: TRBJ2-1
D gene: TRBD2
CDR3 protein: CASSLGGRNEQFF
CDR3 DNA: TGTGCCAGCAGCTTAGGCGGGAGAAATGAGCAGTTCTTC

V gene: TRBV13
clone size: once
J gene: TRBJ2-7
D gene: -
CDR3 protein: CASSSSGHDDYEQYF
CDR3 DNA: TGTGCCAGCAGCTCCTCCGGACACGACGACTACGAGCAGTACTTC

V gene: TRBV6-4
clone size: -
J gene: TRBJ2-3
D gene: -
CDR3 protein: CASSDSISGADTQYF
CDR3 DNA: TGTGCCAGCAGTGACTCGATATCGGGGGCAGATACGCAGTATTTT

V gene: TRBV5-1
clone size: -
J gene: TRBJ1-4
D gene: -
CDR3 protein: CASSLYTGTNEKLFF
CDR3 DNA: TGCGCCAGCAGCTTGTATACAGGAACTAATGAAAAACTGTTTTTT

V gene: TRBV30
clone size: -
J gene: TRBJ1-2
D gene: -
CDR3 protein: CAWSFIGRAYGYTF
CDR3 DNA: TGTGCCTGGAGCTTTATCGGCAGGGCCTATGGCTACACCTTC

V gene: TRBV6-4
clone size: few
J gene: TRBJ2-1
D gene: TRBD2
CDR3 protein: CASSSTGTSGYNEQFF
CDR3 DNA: TGTGCCAGCAGTTCAACCGGGACTAGCGGGTACAATGAGCAGTTCTTC

V gene: TRBV29-1
clone size: -
J gene: TRBJ2-1
D gene: TRBD1
CDR3 protein: CSVGGGQGFDEQFF
CDR3 DNA: TGCAGCGTTGGAGGAGGACAGGGGTTCGATGAGCAGTTCTTC

V gene: TRBV21-1
clone size: once
J gene: TRBJ1-5
D gene: -
CDR3 protein: CASTLGPARRTGAYYSNQPQHF
CDR3 DNA: TGTGCCAGCACCCTCGGCCCGGCGCGTCGGACAGGGGCATATTATAGCAATCAGCCCCAGCATTTT

V gene: TRBV28
clone size: few
J gene: TRBJ2-4
D gene: TRBD1
CDR3 protein: CASSFYKGQGAINIQYF
CDR3 DNA: TGTGCCAGCAGTTTCTATAAGGGACAGGGGGCGATAAACATTCAGTACTTC